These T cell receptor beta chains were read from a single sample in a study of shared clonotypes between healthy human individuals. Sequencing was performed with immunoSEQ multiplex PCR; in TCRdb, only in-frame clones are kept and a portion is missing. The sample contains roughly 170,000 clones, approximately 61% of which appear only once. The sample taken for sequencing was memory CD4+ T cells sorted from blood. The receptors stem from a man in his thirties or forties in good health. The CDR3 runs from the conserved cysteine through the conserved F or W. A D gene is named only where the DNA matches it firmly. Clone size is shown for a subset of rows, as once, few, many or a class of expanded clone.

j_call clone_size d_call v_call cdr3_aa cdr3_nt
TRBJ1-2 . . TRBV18 CASSPLKGGGYTF TGTGCCAGCTCACCACTCAAGGGTGGCGGCTACACCTTC
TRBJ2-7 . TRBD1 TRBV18 CASSPRQGLYEQYF TGTGCCAGCTCACCTAGACAGGGCCTCTACGAGCAGTACTTC
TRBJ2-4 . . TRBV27 CASGTRALGNIQYF TGTGCCAGCGGAACGAGGGCATTGGGGAACATTCAGTACTTC
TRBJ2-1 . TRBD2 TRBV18 CASSLSGLAVIHNEQFF TGTGCCAGCTCCCTTTCGGGACTAGCGGTAATTCACAATGAGCAGTTCTTC
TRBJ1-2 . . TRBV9 CASSGGPTGIEGHGYTF TGTGCCAGCAGCGGAGGTCCCACAGGGATTGAGGGTCATGGCTACACCTTC
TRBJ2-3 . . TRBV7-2 CASSVTDTQYF TGTGCCAGCAGCGTAACAGATACGCAGTATTTT
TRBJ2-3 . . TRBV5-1 CASSYGAGAEVVTQYF TGCGCCAGCAGCTACGGGGCGGGGGCCGAGGTGGTTACGCAGTATTTT
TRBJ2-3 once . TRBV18 CASSNAITDTQYF TGTGCCAGCTCAAACGCGATCACAGATACGCAGTATTTT
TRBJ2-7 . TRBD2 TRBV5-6 CASSPGTSGTAQYF TGTGCCAGCAGCCCCGGGACTAGCGGGACGGCACAGTACTTC
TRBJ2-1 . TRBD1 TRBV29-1 CSVETWQGATGQFF TGCAGCGTGGAAACTTGGCAGGGGGCGACGGGGCAGTTCTTC
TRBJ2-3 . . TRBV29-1 CSALRDSPNTQYF TGCAGCGCATTGCGGGACTCCCCGAATACGCAGTATTTT
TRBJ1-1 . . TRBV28 CASSLVGNANTEAFF TGTGCCAGCAGTTTAGTGGGCAACGCGAACACTGAAGCTTTCTTT
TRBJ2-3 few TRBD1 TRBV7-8 CASSLYRDRVKDTQYF TGTGCCAGCAGCCTCTACCGGGACAGGGTTAAAGATACGCAGTATTTT
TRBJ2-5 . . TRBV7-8 CASSPGAGVGLGETQYF TGTGCCAGCAGCCCAGGGGCGGGAGTTGGTTTAGGAGAGACCCAGTACTTC
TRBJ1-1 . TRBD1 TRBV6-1 CASRDRAYTEAFF TGTGCCAGCAGGGACAGGGCGTACACTGAAGCTTTCTTT
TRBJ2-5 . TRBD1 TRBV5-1 CASSLATGVETQYF TGCGCCAGCAGCTTGGCCACAGGGGTGGAGACCCAGTACTTC
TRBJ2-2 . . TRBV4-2 CASSPGEGRTGELFF TGTGCCAGCAGCCCGGGCGAGGGGCGCACCGGGGAGCTGTTTTTT
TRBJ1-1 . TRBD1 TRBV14 CASSHRGVNTEAFF TGTGCCAGCAGCCACAGGGGGGTGAACACTGAAGCTTTCTTT
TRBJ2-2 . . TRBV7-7 CASSLAVGGELFF TGTGCCAGCAGCTTAGCGGTGGGCGGGGAGCTGTTTTTT
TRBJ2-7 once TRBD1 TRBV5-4 CASSATRGTGYEQYF TGTGCCAGCAGCGCGACACGCGGGACAGGCTACGAGCAGTACTTC
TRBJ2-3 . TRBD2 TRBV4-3 CASSQPSSGSADTQYF TGCGCCAGCAGCCAACCATCTAGCGGGAGTGCGGATACGCAGTATTTT
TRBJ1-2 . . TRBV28 CASTRQGLVANYGYTF TGTGCCAGCACACGACAAGGCCTAGTAGCTAACTATGGCTACACCTTC
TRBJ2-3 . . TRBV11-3 CASSLGGGPTDTQYF TGTGCCAGCAGCTTAGGAGGGGGACCTACAGATACGCAGTATTTT
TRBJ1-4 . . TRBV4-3 CASSQPGEEKLFF TGCGCCAGCAGCCAACCAGGGGAAGAAAAACTGTTTTTT
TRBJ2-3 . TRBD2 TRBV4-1 CASSQEGEAGGQYF TGCGCCAGCAGCCAAGAAGGGGAAGCGGGAGGGCAGTATTTT
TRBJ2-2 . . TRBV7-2 CASGPGQNTGELFF TGTGCCAGCGGACCGGGACAAAACACCGGGGAGCTGTTTTTT
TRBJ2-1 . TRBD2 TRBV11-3 CASSLGPTQGLAGGNEQFF TGTGCCAGCAGCTTAGGACCCACCCAGGGACTAGCGGGAGGTAATGAGCAGTTCTTC
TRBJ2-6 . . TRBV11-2 CASSLGLVSGANVLTF TGTGCCAGCAGCTTAGGCCTAGTCTCTGGGGCCAACGTCCTGACTTTC
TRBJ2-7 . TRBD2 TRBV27 CASRLNSGVNYEQYF TGTGCCAGCAGGCTCAATAGCGGGGTAAACTACGAGCAGTACTTC
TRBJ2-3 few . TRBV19 CASAIGDTQYF TGTGCCAGCGCAATTGGCGATACGCAGTATTTT
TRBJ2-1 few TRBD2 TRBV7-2 CASSLGTSRSNEQFF TGTGCCAGCAGCTTAGGGACTAGTAGGTCCAATGAGCAGTTCTTC
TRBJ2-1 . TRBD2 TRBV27 CASSLAGLVVNEQFF TGTGCCAGCAGTTTAGCGGGACTAGTAGTCAATGAGCAGTTCTTC
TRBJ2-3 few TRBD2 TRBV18 CASSPLLADHTDTQYF TGTGCCAGCTCACCCCTACTAGCGGACCACACAGATACGCAGTATTTT
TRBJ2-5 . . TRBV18 CASSPPIAAGETQYF TGTGCCAGCTCACCACCGATCGCTGCGGGCGAGACCCAGTACTTC
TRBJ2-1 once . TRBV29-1 CSVDGAFGRTAYRGEQFF TGCAGCGTTGATGGCGCGTTCGGCCGAACCGCCTATAGGGGTGAGCAGTTCTTC
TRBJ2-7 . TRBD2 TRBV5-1 CASSTGTSGGREQYF TGCGCCAGCAGCACCGGGACTAGCGGAGGTCGCGAGCAGTACTTC
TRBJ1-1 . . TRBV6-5 CASSYPNTEAFF TGTGCCAGCAGTTATCCGAACACTGAAGCTTTCTTT
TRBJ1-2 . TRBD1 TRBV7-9 CASSYRDSGLYGYTF TGTGCCAGCAGCTACCGGGACAGCGGGCTCTATGGCTACACCTTC
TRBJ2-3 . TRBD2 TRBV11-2 CASSLESQRESDTQYF TGTGCCAGCAGCTTAGAATCCCAGCGGGAGTCAGATACGCAGTATTTT
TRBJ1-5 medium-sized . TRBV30 CAWSVQGDQPQHF TGTGCCTGGAGTGTACAGGGAGATCAGCCCCAGCATTTT
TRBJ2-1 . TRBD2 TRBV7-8 CASSLPLTSGYNEQFF TGTGCCAGCAGCTTACCTCTGACTAGCGGATACAATGAGCAGTTCTTC
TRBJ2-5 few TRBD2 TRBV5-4 CASSPILAGGQETQYF TGTGCCAGCAGCCCGATCCTAGCGGGGGGCCAAGAGACCCAGTACTTC
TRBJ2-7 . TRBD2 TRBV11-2 CASARRGAPWKQYF TGTGCCAGCGCCCGGCGGGGGGCGCCTTGGAAGCAGTACTTC
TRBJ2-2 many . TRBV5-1 CASSPRGRELFF TGCGCCAGCAGCCCAAGGGGCAGGGAGCTGTTTTTT
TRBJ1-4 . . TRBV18 CASSPPPGAHLIF TGTGCCAGCTCACCACCTCCAGGGGCCCATCTGATTTTT
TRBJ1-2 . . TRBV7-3 CASSLNRPNYGYTF TGTGCCAGCAGCTTAAACAGACCTAACTATGGCTACACTTTC
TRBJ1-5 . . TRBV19 CASRLGVNQPQHF TGTGCCAGTCGGCTGGGGGTCAATCAGCCCCAGCATTTT
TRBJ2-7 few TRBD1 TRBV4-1 CASSQAPGGPYEQYF TGCGCCAGCAGCCAAGCCCCAGGGGGCCCCTACGAGCAGTACTTC
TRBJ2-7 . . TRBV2 CASSEVELGSQYF TGTGCCAGCAGTGAAGTCGAGCTCGGTAGTCAGTACTTC
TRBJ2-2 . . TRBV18 CASSPLGRNTGELFF TGTGCCAGCTCACCACTCGGCAGGAACACCGGGGAGCTGTTTTTT
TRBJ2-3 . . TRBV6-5 CASGSSTDTQYF TGTGCCAGCGGTTCCAGCACAGATACGCAGTATTTT